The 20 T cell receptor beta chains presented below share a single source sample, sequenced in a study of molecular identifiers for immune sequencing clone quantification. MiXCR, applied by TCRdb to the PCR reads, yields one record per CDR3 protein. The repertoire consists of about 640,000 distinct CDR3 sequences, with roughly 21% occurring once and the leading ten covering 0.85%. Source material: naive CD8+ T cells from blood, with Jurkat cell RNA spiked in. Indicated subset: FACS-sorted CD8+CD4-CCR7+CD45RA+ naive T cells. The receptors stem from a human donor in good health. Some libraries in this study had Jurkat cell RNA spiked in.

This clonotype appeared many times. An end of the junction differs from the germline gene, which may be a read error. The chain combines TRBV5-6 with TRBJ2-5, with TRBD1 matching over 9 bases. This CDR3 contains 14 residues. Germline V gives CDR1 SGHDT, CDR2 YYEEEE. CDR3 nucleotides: TGCGCCAGCAGCTTGGACAGGGGACAAGAGACCCAGTACTTC. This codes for CASSLDRGQETQYF.

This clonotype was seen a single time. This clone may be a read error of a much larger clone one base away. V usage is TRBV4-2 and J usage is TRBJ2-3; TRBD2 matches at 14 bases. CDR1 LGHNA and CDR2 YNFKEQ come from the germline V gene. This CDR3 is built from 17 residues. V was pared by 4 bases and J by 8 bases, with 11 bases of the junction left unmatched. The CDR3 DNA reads TGTGCCAGCAGCCCCTCCGGGACTAGCGGGAGTCCAGGTACGCAGTATTTT. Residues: CASSPSGTSGSPGTQYF.

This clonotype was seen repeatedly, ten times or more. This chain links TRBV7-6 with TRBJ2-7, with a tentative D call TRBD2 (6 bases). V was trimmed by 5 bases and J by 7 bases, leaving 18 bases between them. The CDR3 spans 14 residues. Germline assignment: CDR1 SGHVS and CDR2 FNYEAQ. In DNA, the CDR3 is TGTGCCAGCAGCCCAGAGGCTTCTGGGGGGGAGCAGTACTTC. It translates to CASSPEASGGEQYF.

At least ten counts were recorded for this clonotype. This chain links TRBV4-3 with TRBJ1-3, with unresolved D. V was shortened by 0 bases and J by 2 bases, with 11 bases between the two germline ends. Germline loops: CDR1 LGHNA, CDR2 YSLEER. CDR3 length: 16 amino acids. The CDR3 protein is CASSQDWLYPGNTIYF. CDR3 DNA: TGCGCCAGCAGCCAAGACTGGCTTTACCCTGGAAACACCATATATTTT.

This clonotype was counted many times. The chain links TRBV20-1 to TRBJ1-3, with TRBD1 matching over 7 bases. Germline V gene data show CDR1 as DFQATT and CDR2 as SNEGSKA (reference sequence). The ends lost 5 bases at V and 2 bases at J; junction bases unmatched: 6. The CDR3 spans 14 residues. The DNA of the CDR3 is TGCAGTGCTGCACAGGGGCCTACTGGAAACACCATATATTTT. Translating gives CSAAQGPTGNTIYF.

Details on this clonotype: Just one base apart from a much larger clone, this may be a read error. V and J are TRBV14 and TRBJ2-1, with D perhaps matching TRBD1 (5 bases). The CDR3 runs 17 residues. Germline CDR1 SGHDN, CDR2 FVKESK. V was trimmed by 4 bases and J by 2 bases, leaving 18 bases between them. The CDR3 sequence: CASSPRRDSPPYNEQFF. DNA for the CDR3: TGTGCCAGCAGCCCCCGGCGAGACAGCCCTCCCTACAATGAGCAGTTCTTC. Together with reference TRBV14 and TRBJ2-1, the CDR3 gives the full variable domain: EAGVTQFPSHSVIEKGQTVTLRCDPISGHDNLYWYRRVMGKEIKFLLHFVKESKQDESGMPNNRFLAERTGGTYSTLKVQPAELEDSGVYFCASSPRRDSPPYNEQFFGPGTRLTVL.

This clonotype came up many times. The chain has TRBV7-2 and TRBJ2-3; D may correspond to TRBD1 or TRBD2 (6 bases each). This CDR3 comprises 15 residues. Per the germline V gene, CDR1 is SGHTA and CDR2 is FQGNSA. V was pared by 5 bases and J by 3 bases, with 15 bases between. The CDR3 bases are TGTGCCAGCAGCCCAGCATGGGGGGCGACAGATACGCAGTATTTT. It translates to CASSPAWGATDTQYF.

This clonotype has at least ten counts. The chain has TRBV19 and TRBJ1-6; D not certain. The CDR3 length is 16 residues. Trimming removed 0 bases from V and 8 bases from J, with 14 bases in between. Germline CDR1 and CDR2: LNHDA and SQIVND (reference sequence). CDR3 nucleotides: TGTGCCAGTAGTATAGATCGGCAGGACGCCCATTCACCCCTCCACTTT. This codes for CASSIDRQDAHSPLHF.

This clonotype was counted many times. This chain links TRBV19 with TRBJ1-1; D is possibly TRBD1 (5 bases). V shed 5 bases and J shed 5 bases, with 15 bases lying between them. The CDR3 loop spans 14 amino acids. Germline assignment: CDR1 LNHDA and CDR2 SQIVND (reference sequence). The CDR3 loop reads CASSWGEGSTEAFF. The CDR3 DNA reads TGTGCCAGTAGTTGGGGGGAGGGATCAACTGAAGCTTTCTTT.

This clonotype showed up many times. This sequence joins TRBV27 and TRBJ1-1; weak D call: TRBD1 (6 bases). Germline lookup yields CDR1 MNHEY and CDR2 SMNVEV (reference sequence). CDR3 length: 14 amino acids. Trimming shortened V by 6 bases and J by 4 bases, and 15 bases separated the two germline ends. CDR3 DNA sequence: TGTGCCAGCAGGGGGGGGGAGGGGGGCACTGAAGCTTTCTTT. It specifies CASRGGEGGTEAFF.

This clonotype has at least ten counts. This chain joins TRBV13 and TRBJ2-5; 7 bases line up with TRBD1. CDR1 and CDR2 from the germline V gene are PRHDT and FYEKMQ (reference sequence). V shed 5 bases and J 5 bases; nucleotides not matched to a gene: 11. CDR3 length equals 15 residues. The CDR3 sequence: CASSPRGRGIETQYF. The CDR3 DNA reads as TGTGCCAGCAGCCCACGAGGCAGGGGGATTGAGACCCAGTACTTC.

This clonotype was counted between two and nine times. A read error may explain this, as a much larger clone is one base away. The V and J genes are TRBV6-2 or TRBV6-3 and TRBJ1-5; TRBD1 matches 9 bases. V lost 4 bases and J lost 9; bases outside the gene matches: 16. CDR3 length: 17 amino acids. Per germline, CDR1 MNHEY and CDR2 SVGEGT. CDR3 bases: TGTGCCAGCAGTTCCATGCCCGGGACAGGGTTGCATCGGCCCCAGCATTTT. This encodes CASSSMPGTGLHRPQHF.

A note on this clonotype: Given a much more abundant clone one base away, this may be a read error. CDR3 sequence: CASSQAPTAGMVYNEQFF. The CDR3 nucleotides are TGCGCCAGCAGCCAAGCCCCTACTGCAGGGATGGTCTACAATGAGCAGTTCTTC. The J gene is TRBJ2-1, the V gene TRBV4-1; the D gene is possibly TRBD1 (5 bases). This CDR3 has 18 amino acids. The germline V and J ends were trimmed by 1 base and 3 bases, with 19 bases remaining between them. Germline V gene sequence: CDR1 MGHRA, CDR2 YSYEKL.

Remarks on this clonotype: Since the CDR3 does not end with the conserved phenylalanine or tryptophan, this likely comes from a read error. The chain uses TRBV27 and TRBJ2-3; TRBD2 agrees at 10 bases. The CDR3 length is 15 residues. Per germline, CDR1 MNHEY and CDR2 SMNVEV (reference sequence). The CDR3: CASSRLAGRTDTQYS. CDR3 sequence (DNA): TGCGCCAGCAGCAGACTAGCGGGCCGCACAGATACGCAGTATTCT.

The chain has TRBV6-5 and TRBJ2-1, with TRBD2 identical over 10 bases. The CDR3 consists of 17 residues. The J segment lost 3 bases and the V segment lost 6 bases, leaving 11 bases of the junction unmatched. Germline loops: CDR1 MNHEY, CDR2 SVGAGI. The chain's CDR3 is CASRRASGSSYYNEQFF. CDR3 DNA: TGTGCCAGCAGAAGGGCTAGCGGGAGTTCCTACTACAATGAGCAGTTCTTC.

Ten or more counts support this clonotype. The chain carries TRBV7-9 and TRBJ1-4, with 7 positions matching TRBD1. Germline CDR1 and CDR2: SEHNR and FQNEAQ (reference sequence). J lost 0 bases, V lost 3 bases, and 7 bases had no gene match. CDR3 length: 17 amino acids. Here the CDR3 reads CASSLLTGPSTNEKLFF. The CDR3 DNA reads TGTGCCAGCAGCTTGCTGACAGGGCCCTCAACTAATGAAAAACTGTTTTTT.

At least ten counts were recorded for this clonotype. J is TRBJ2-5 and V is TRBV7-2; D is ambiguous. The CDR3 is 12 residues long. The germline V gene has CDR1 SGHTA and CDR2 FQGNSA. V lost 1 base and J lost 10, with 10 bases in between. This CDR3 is CASSLVTWVQYF. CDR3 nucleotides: TGTGCCAGCAGCTTAGTAACCTGGGTCCAGTACTTC.

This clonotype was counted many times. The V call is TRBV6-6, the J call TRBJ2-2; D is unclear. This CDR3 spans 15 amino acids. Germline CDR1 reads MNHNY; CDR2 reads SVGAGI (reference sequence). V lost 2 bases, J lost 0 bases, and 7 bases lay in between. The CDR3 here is CASSYGDPNTGELFF. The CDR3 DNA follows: TGTGCCAGCAGTTACGGAGATCCGAACACCGGGGAGCTGTTTTTT.

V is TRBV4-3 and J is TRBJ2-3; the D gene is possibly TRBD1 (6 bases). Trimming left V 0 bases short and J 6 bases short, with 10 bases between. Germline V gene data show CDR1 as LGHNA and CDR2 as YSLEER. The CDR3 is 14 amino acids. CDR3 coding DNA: TGCGCCAGCAGCCAAGATTACAGGGAGGATACGCAGTATTTT. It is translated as CASSQDYREDTQYF.

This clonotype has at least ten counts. This CDR3 is CASSHLLQRETQYF. The CDR3, as DNA: TGTGCCAGCAGCCACCTGTTACAGAGAGAGACCCAGTACTTC. The V and J genes are TRBV12-3 or TRBV12-4 and TRBJ2-5; D is unresolved. The V end was cut by 6 bases, the J end by 4 bases, with 15 bases between. The CDR3 is made up of 14 amino acids.